This entry features one TCR beta chain sequence. Its target is unknown. This sample was taken from a study of T cell responses to AZD1222 COVID-19 vaccine. Study-wide points: Repertoires were obtained solely post-peak T cell response.

Germline CDR1 is ENHRY and CDR2 is SYGVKD. The CDR3 runs to 14 residues. Trimming took off 0 bases at V and 8 bases at J, with 10 bases between the two ends. Repertoires were generated with immunoSEQ multiplex PCR, while TCRdb's copy carries only in-frame clones and drops some. The table shows 90,000 to 110,000 clones, with about nine tenths occurring only once. Sequencing used peripheral blood, obtained on day 0 of AZD1222 vaccination. The sequence derives from an adult in good health. The chain employs TRBV10-3 and TRBJ1-4; D is unclear. CDR3 sequence: CAISESGLREKLFF. CDR3 nucleotide sequence: TGTGCCATCAGTGAGTCAGGGTTACGGGAAAAACTGTTTTTT.